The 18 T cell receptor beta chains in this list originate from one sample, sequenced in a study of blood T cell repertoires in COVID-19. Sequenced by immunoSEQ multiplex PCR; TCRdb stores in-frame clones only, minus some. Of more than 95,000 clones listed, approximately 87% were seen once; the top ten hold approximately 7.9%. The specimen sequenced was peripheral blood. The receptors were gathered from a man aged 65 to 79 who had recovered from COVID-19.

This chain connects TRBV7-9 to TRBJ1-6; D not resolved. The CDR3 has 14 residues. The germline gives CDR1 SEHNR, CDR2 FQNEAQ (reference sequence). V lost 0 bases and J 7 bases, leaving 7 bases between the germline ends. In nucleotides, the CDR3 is TGTGCCAGCAGCTTAGCGCGGGAGAATTCACCCCTCCACTTT. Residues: CASSLARENSPLHF.

This chain's CDR3 is CASSLGLTYNYNEQFF. The CDR3 DNA is TGTGCCAGCAGCTTGGGACTCACATACAACTACAATGAGCAGTTCTTC. The chain employs TRBV27 and TRBJ2-1; possibly TRBD2 for D (6 bases). CDR3 length: 16 amino acids. Germline CDR1 MNHEY, CDR2 SMNVEV (reference sequence). V lost 6 bases and J lost 3, with 18 bases in between.

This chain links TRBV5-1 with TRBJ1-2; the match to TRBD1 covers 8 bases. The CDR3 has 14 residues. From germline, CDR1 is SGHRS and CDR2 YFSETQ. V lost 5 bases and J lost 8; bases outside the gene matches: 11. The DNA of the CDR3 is TGCGCCAGCAGTTCCACCGGACAGGGAGTGGGCTACACCTTC. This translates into CASSSTGQGVGYTF.

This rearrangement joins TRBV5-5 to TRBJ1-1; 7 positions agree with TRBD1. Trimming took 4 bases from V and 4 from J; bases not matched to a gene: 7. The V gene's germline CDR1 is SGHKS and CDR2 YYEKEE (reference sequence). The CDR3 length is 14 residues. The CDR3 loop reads CASSQLGQVTEAFF. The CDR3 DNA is TGTGCCAGCAGCCAATTAGGACAGGTCACTGAAGCTTTCTTT.

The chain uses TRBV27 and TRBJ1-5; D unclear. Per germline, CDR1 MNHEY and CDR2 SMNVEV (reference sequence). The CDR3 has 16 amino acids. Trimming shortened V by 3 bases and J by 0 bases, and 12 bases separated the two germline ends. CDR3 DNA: TGTGCCAGCAGTTTTACCGCCGGTAATAGCAATCAGCCCCAGCATTTT. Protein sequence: CASSFTAGNSNQPQHF.

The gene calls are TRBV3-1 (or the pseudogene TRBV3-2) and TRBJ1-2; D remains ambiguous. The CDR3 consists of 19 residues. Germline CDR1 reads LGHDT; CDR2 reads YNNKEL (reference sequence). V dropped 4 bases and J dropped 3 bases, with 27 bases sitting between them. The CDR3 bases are TGTGCCAGCAGCCGACGCCCATTTACTTTCTCGGGGTCCGACTATGGCTACACCTTC. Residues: CASSRRPFTFSGSDYGYTF.

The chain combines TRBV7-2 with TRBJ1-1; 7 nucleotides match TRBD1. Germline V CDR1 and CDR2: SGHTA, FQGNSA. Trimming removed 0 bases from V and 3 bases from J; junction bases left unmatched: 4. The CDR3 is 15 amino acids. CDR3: CASSLAPGGDTEAFF. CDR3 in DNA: TGTGCCAGCAGCTTAGCCCCAGGGGGTGACACTGAAGCTTTCTTT.

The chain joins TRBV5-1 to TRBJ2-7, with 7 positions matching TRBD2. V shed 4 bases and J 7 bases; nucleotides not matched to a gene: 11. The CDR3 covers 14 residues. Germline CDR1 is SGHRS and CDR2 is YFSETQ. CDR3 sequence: CASSPSGRAREQYF. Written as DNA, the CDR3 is TGCGCCAGCAGCCCCAGTGGGAGGGCGCGGGAGCAGTACTTC.

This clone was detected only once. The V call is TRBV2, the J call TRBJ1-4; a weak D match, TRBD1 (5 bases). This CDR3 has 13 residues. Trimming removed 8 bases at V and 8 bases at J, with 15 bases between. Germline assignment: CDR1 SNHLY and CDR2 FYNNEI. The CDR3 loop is CASDQGGQEKLFF. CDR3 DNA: TGTGCCAGCGATCAGGGAGGTCAGGAAAAACTGTTTTTT.

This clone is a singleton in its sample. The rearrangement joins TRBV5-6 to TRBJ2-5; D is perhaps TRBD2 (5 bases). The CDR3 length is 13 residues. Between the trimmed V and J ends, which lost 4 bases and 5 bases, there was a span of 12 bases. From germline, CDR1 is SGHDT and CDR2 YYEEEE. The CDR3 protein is CASSIAPMETQYF. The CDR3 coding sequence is TGTGCCAGCAGCATAGCGCCGATGGAGACCCAGTACTTC.

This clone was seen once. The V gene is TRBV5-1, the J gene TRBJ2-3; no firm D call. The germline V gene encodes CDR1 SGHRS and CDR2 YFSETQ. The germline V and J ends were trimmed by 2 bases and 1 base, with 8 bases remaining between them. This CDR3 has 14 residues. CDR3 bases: TGCGCCAGCAGCTTACCAGGCGGCACAGATACGCAGTATTTT. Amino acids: CASSLPGGTDTQYF.

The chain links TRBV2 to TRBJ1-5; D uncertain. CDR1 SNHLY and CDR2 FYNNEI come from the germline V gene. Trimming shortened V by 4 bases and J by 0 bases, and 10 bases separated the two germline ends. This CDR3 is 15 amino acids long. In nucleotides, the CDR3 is TGTGCCAGCAGTGTCGACACTTATAGCAATCAGCCCCAGCATTTT. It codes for CASSVDTYSNQPQHF.

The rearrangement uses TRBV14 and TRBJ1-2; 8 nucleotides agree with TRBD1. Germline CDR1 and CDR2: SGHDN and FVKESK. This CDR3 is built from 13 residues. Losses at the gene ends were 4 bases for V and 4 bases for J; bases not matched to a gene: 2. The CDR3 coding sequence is TGTGCCAGCAGCCTTGGACAGGGCTATGGCTACACCTTC. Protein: CASSLGQGYGYTF.

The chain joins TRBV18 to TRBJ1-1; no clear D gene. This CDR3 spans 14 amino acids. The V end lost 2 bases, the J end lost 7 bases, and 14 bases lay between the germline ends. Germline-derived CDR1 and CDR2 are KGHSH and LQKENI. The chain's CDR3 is CASSPKSTFNEAFF. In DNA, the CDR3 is TGTGCCAGCTCACCAAAGTCAACTTTTAATGAAGCTTTCTTT.

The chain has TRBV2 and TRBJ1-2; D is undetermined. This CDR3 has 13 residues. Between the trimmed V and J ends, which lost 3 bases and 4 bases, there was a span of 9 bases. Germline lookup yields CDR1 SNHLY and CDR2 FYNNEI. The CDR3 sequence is CASSELAIYGYTF. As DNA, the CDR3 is TGTGCCAGCAGTGAGCTAGCCATCTATGGCTACACCTTC.

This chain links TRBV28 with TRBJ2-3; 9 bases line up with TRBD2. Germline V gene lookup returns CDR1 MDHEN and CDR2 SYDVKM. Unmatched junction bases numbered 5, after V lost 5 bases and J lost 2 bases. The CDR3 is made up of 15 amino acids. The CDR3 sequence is CASSPLAGDTDTQYF. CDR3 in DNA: TGTGCCAGCAGTCCTTTAGCGGGAGACACAGATACGCAGTATTTT.

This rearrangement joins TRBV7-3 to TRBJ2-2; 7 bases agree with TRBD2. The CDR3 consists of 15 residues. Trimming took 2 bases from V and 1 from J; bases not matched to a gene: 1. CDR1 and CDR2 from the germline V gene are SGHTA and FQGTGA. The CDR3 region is CASSLLAENTGELFF. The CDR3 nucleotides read TGTGCCAGCAGCTTACTAGCGGAGAACACCGGGGAGCTGTTTTTT.

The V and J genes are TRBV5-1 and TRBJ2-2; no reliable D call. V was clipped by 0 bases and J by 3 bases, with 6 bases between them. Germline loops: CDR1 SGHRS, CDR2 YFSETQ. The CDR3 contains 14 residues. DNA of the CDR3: TGCGCCAGCAGCTTGGGTGGAGACACCGGGGAGCTGTTTTTT. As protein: CASSLGGDTGELFF.